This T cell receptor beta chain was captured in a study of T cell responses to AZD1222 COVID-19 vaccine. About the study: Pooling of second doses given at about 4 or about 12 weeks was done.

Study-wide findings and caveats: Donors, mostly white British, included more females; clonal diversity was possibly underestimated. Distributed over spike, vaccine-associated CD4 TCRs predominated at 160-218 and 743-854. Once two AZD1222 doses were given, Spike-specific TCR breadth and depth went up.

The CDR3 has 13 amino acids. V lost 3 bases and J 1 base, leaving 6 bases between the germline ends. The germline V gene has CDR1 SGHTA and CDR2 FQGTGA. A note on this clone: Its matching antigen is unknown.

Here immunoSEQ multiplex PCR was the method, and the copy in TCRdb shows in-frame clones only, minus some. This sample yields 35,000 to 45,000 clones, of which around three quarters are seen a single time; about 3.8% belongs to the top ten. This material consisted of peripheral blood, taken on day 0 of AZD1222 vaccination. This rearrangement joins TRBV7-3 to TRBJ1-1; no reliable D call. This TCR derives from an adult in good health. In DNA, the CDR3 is TGTGCCAGCAGCTTTTCGGCGAACACTGAAGCTTTCTTT. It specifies CASSFSANTEAFF.